A single T cell receptor beta chain is shown here with its context. These data originate in a study of healthy donors' naive CD4 and CD8 T cells. Starting from around 500 ng of total RNA, TCR libraries were made with linear amplification. TCRdb redid the calling of the reads with MiXCR, one entry per CDR3 protein. The sample contains about 180,000 distinct CDR3 sequences, about four fifths of which appear only once. This CDR3 contains 12 residues. Trimming shortened V by 6 bases and J by 1 base, and 9 bases separated the two germline ends. CDR1 and CDR2 from the germline V gene are DFQATT and SNEGSKA (reference sequence).

This receptor was obtained from a pool of human donors in good health; the sample pools cells from several healthy donors. The chain couples TRBV20-1 to TRBJ1-1; D might be TRBD1 (5 bases). What was sequenced was naive CD4+ and CD8+ T cells sorted from blood, pooled from several donors. CDR3 in amino acids: CSACRANTEAFF. The DNA of the CDR3 is TGCAGTGCCTGCAGGGCGAACACTGAAGCTTTCTTT.